The 23 T cell receptor beta chains below come from one sample, sequenced in a study of CD8+ T cells in alopecia areata. RNA was isolated and reverse transcribed to cDNA, the sequencing template. TCRdb keeps only in-frame clones here, not all; method: immunoSEQ multiplex PCR. The table shows 200,000 to 250,000 clones, with 55% to 70% occurring only once. The treatment: oral pan-JAK inhibitor, 5-10 mg twice daily. Sequenced here: CD4+ T cells sorted from blood, sampled at week 4, from a patient treated with tofacitinib. All receptors come from a human donor with alopecia areata.

The chain recombines TRBV19 with TRBJ2-2, with D unclear. V shed 8 bases and J shed 2 bases, with 12 bases lying between them. The CDR3 is 14 residues long. Germline CDR1 and CDR2: LNHDA and SQIVND (reference sequence). The CDR3 bases are TGTGCCAGTGGTCGCCTAGATAACACCGGGGAGCTGTTTTTT. It encodes CASGRLDNTGELFF.

The CDR3 is CASSLEALGSVGTEAFF. CDR3 sequence (DNA): TGCGCCAGCAGCTTGGAGGCGTTAGGATCGGTGGGGACTGAAGCTTTCTTT. The V and J genes are TRBV5-1 and TRBJ1-1, with D unresolved. CDR1 and CDR2 (germline): SGHRS, YFSETQ. Trimming stripped 0 bases from V and 5 bases from J, with 20 bases between. The CDR3 is made up of 17 amino acids.

This clone was recorded only once. This chain uses TRBV30 with TRBJ2-3; 12 bases match TRBD2. V dropped 4 bases and J dropped 5; count of bases not matched to a gene: 13. Germline V gives CDR1 GTSNPN, CDR2 SVGIG (reference sequence). This CDR3 spans 17 amino acids. DNA for the CDR3: TGTGCCTGGACCGGACCGGCTAGCGGGGGGGCGGGAGATACGCAGTATTTT. Amino acid sequence: CAWTGPASGGAGDTQYF.

The CDR3 nucleotides read TGCAGCGGTGTTGGAGAAAATGGCTACACCTTC. Its protein product is CSGVGENGYTF. This rearrangement joins TRBV29-1 to TRBJ1-2; D uncertain. The CDR3 contains 11 residues. The ends were cut back, 7 bases at V and 6 bases at J, with 12 bases in the middle. CDR1 and CDR2 from the germline V gene are SQVTM and ANQGSEA.

This clone turned up a few times. The chain recombines TRBV4-1 with TRBJ2-1, with 9 nucleotides matching TRBD2. Germline V gives CDR1 MGHRA, CDR2 YSYEKL. The CDR3 totals 15 residues. V was clipped by 4 bases and J by 5 bases; unmatched bases: 6. Here the CDR3 DNA reads TGCGCCAGCAGCCGACTGGGACTAGCCCACAATGAGCAGTTCTTC. Amino acids: CASSRLGLAHNEQFF.

V gene TRBV27 combines with J gene TRBJ1-2; D unclear. From germline, CDR1 is MNHEY and CDR2 SMNVEV (reference sequence). The CDR3 contains 14 residues. V lost 4 bases to trimming and J lost 0 bases, with 9 bases between them. Here the CDR3 DNA reads TGTGCCAGCAGTTCTATGTCCACTAACTATGGCTACACCTTC. This gives the protein CASSSMSTNYGYTF.

The chain has TRBV5-1 and TRBJ2-5; TRBD1 is a possible D gene (6 bases). The length of the CDR3 is 15 residues. Trimming took off 2 bases at V and 1 base at J, with 12 bases between the two ends. Germline-derived CDR1 and CDR2 are SGHRS and YFSETQ. CDR3 sequence: CASSLQGPSQETQYF. The CDR3 DNA sequence: TGCGCCAGCAGCTTACAGGGACCTTCCCAAGAGACCCAGTACTTC.

This clone was seen only a few times. J is TRBJ2-5 and V is TRBV5-6; TRBD2 might be the D (5 bases). This CDR3 spans 13 amino acids. The V and J ends lost 3 bases and 3 bases respectively, with 9 bases between them. Germline values: CDR1 SGHDT, CDR2 YYEEEE. The CDR3 bases are TGTGCCAGCAGCTCGACTAACGAAGAGACCCAGTACTTC. It is translated as CASSSTNEETQYF.

The chain combines TRBV30 with TRBJ1-4, with D possibly being TRBD1 (6 bases). Germline assignment: CDR1 GTSNPN and CDR2 SVGIG (reference sequence). The V gene lost 5 bases and the J gene lost 5 bases, with 12 bases spanning the gap. This CDR3 contains 13 residues. In DNA form, the CDR3 reads TGTGCCTGGTGCAGGGGTTCAAATGAAAAACTGTTTTTT. Protein product: CAWCRGSNEKLFF.

V is TRBV29-1 and J is TRBJ1-5; 8 bases are a match to TRBD1. J gave up 4 bases and V 5 bases, and 4 bases lay outside the gene matches. The V gene's germline CDR1 is SQVTM and CDR2 ANQGSEA. This CDR3 contains 13 residues. The DNA of the CDR3 is TGCAGCGTTTCGGGACAGGAGAATCAGCCCCAGCATTTT. This codes for CSVSGQENQPQHF.

This clone was counted only a few times. CDR3 residues: CASSLRPEHARLNYGYTF. The CDR3, as DNA: TGTGCCAGCAGCTTAAGGCCGGAGCACGCGCGACTTAACTATGGCTACACCTTC. The chain combines TRBV13 with TRBJ1-2; the D is unclear. Trimming stripped 2 bases from V and 1 base from J, with 20 bases between. The germline V gene encodes CDR1 PRHDT and CDR2 FYEKMQ (reference sequence). CDR3 length: 18 amino acids.

The V and J genes are TRBV9 and TRBJ1-3; D perhaps matches TRBD1 (5 bases). V was pared by 2 bases and J by 9 bases, with 9 bases between. Germline V gene sequence: CDR1 SGDLS, CDR2 YYNGEE. This CDR3 is 12 amino acids long. CDR3 nucleotides: TGTGCCAGCAGCGTGGGGCTCGGCACCATATATTTT. It translates to CASSVGLGTIYF.

This clone has only a few counts. This chain uses TRBV18 with TRBJ2-6, with D uncertain. The CDR3 contains 17 residues. The germline V gene has CDR1 KGHSH and CDR2 LQKENI. Trimming shortened V by 0 bases and J by 0 bases, and 9 bases separated the two germline ends. This chain's CDR3 is CASSPPVGTSGANVLTF. The CDR3 nucleotides read TGTGCCAGCTCACCACCCGTAGGTACCTCTGGGGCCAACGTCCTGACTTTC.

This clone has more than one count but fewer than ten. V usage is TRBV2 and J usage is TRBJ2-1; D not resolved. Germline V lookup: CDR1 SNHLY, CDR2 FYNNEI. This CDR3 contains 14 residues. Trimming took 3 bases from V and 7 from J, leaving 13 bases between them. The CDR3 is CASSDQVVLNEQFF. The CDR3 DNA follows: TGTGCCAGCAGTGATCAGGTAGTCTTAAATGAGCAGTTCTTC. The variable domain in full, with the rest retrieved from reference TRBV2 and TRBJ2-1, is EPEVTQTPSHQVTQMGQEVILRCVPISNHLYFYWYRQILGQKVEFLVSFYNNEISEKSEIFDDQFSVERPDGSNFTLKIRSTKLEDSAMYFCASSDQVVLNEQFFGPGTRLTVL.

Only a few counts were recorded for this clone. V is TRBV10-3 and J is TRBJ2-2; a possible D gene is TRBD2 (6 bases). CDR3 length: 15 amino acids. Germline values: CDR1 ENHRY, CDR2 SYGVKD. V was shortened by 10 bases and J by 1 base, with 16 bases between the two germline ends. CDR3 protein: CATRGAGLNTGELFF. CDR3 bases: TGTGCCACCCGTGGGGCGGGGCTGAACACCGGGGAGCTGTTTTTT.

The sample holds a few counts of this clone. One junction end does not reproduce the germline sequence, and a read error may be involved. In DNA, the CDR3 is TGTGCCAGCAGCTCCGGACACTACGGCTACACCTTC. It is translated as CASSSGHYGYTF. The chain joins TRBV7-2 to TRBJ1-2; possible D gene TRBD1, 5 bases. The length of the CDR3 is 12 residues. Germline lookup yields CDR1 SGHTA and CDR2 FQGNSA.

The table lists this clone with a few counts. The chain joins TRBV30 to TRBJ2-7, with D unresolved. This CDR3 is built from 14 residues. Germline V gene sequence: CDR1 GTSNPN, CDR2 SVGIG (reference sequence). V was clipped by 2 bases and J by 3 bases, with 14 bases between them. The CDR3 is CAWSMLTDGYEQYF. The CDR3 DNA reads as TGTGCCTGGAGTATGTTGACGGATGGCTACGAGCAGTACTTC.

The chain links TRBV27 to TRBJ1-2, with a tentative D call TRBD1 (6 bases). Trimming took 1 base from V and 7 from J, leaving 10 bases between them. CDR3 length: 13 residues. Germline V gives CDR1 MNHEY, CDR2 SMNVEV (reference sequence). The DNA of the CDR3 is TGTGCCAGCAGTTTATGGGGGGCGGGTGGCTACACCTTC. As protein: CASSLWGAGGYTF.

This sequence joins TRBV29-1 and TRBJ2-2; 10 nucleotides match TRBD1. The CDR3 has 16 residues. V lost 4 bases and J lost 6; bases outside the gene matches: 11. Per germline, CDR1 SQVTM and CDR2 ANQGSEA. CDR3 coding DNA: TGCAGCGTTGGAAGAACCGGGACAGGGGTTGCCGGGGAGCTGTTTTTT. It specifies CSVGRTGTGVAGELFF.

In this sample, this clone turned up once. The gene calls are TRBV7-9 and TRBJ1-2; D is unresolved. The germline CDR1 and CDR2 sequences are SEHNR and FQNEAQ (reference sequence). The CDR3 has 15 residues. Trimming took 5 bases from V and 3 from J, leaving 16 bases between them. The CDR3 loop reads CASSPEAGSYYGYTF. CDR3 in DNA: TGTGCCAGCAGCCCAGAGGCAGGCTCCTACTATGGCTACACCTTC.

This chain links TRBV30 with TRBJ2-3, with 11 bases matching TRBD2. With V trimmed by 2 bases and J by 5 bases, 3 bases remained unmatched. Germline V gives CDR1 GTSNPN, CDR2 SVGIG (reference sequence). The CDR3 runs 14 residues. The CDR3 protein is CAWSLAGGQDTQYF. The CDR3 region has the DNA TGTGCCTGGAGTCTAGCGGGGGGTCAAGATACGCAGTATTTT.

This clone has just one count. V gene TRBV7-8 combines with J gene TRBJ2-5, with no clear D. This CDR3 spans 13 amino acids. V dropped 1 base and J dropped 1 base, with 4 bases sitting between them. CDR1 is SGHVS, CDR2 FQNEAQ, per germline. CDR3 loop: CASSLGGQETQYF. The DNA for the CDR3 is TGTGCCAGCAGCTTAGGCGGCCAAGAGACCCAGTACTTC.

The chain combines TRBV28 with TRBJ2-4; D is unclear. Trimming cost V 7 bases and J 0 bases, with 7 bases left between them. CDR3 size: 13 residues. From germline, CDR1 is MDHEN and CDR2 SYDVKM. This CDR3 reads CASKVLAKNIQYF. CDR3 coding DNA: TGTGCCAGCAAAGTGCTAGCCAAAAACATTCAGTACTTC.